These 8 T cell receptor beta chains originate from one sample sequenced in a study of blood T cell repertoires in COVID-19. The method was immunoSEQ multiplex PCR; TCRdb's version includes in-frame clones alone and lacks a portion of them. The sample gives a few hundred thousand clones, roughly 87% of which show up once; under 3% is in the top ten. The material sequenced was PBMCs or T cells enriched from blood (not recorded which). The receptors come from a woman aged 30 to 39 who had recovered from COVID-19.

The V gene is TRBV27, the J gene TRBJ2-6; D unresolved. Trimming removed 5 bases from V and 0 bases from J, with 8 bases in between. The CDR3 sequence is 15 residues long. Germline CDR1 MNHEY, CDR2 SMNVEV (reference sequence). As DNA, the CDR3 is TGTGCCAGCAGTCCACAAAACTCTGGGGCCAACGTCCTGACTTTC. This encodes CASSPQNSGANVLTF.

The rearrangement links TRBV4-1 to TRBJ1-5; 8 bases align to TRBD1. Germline trimming cut 3 bases from V and 2 bases from J; bases unmatched to any gene: 6. The CDR3 totals 16 residues. Germline V gene lookup returns CDR1 MGHRA and CDR2 YSYEKL. The CDR3 DNA reads TGCGCCAGCAGCCAGCAGGGGGCAGGTGGCAATCAGCCCCAGCATTTT. It codes for CASSQQGAGGNQPQHF.

The chain recombines TRBV5-8 with TRBJ2-1; 12 bases align to TRBD2. From germline, CDR1 is SGHTS and CDR2 YDEGEE. J was trimmed by 1 base and V by 4 bases; bases with no gene match: 3. The CDR3 length is 16 residues. CDR3 nucleotides: TGTGCCAGCAGCCGCGGACTAGCGGGGTCCTACAATGAGCAGTTCTTC. It is translated as CASSRGLAGSYNEQFF. Full variable domain (remainder filled in from reference TRBV5-8 and TRBJ2-1): EAGVTQSPTHLIKTRGQQATLRCSPISGHTSVYWYQQALGLGLQFLLWYDEGEERNRGNFPPRFSGRQFPNYSSELNVNALELEDSALYLCASSRGLAGSYNEQFFGPGTRLTVL.

This rearrangement joins TRBV5-8 to TRBJ2-3, with no clear D. The V gene lost 2 bases and the J gene lost 1 base, with 5 bases spanning the gap. This CDR3 contains 13 residues. Germline V lookup: CDR1 SGHTS, CDR2 YDEGEE. The CDR3 DNA reads as TGTGCCAGCAGCTTAGAGGGCACAGATACGCAGTATTTT. Its translation: CASSLEGTDTQYF.

The chain is built from TRBV18 and TRBJ2-1; 9 nucleotides align to TRBD1. This CDR3 has 17 residues. In germline, CDR1 is KGHSH, CDR2 LQKENI. Unmatched junction bases numbered 13, after V lost 3 bases and J lost 7 bases. DNA for the CDR3: TGTGCCAGCTCACCTACGAACGGAGGACAGGGGACGAATGAGCAGTTCTTC. Its protein is CASSPTNGGQGTNEQFF.

This clone showed up many times. The CDR3 DNA is TGCGCCAGCACGATCGTCAGCGGGAGTGACACCTACGAGCAGTACTTC. Its translation is CASTIVSGSDTYEQYF. The genes are TRBV10-1 and TRBJ2-7; 8 nucleotides agree with TRBD2. Germline CDR1 and CDR2: WNHNN and SYGVQD (reference sequence). V lost 7 bases, J lost 2 bases, and 13 bases stayed unmatched. The CDR3 length is 16 residues.

This clone was picked up a small number of times. The rearrangement links TRBV19 to TRBJ1-2, with 12 positions matching TRBD1. CDR1 and CDR2 (germline): LNHDA, SQIVND (reference sequence). V lost 3 bases and J lost 7; bases outside the gene matches: 9. This CDR3 contains 16 residues. The CDR3 protein is CASSIQGQGALSGYTF. In nucleotides, the CDR3 is TGTGCCAGTAGTATTCAGGGACAGGGGGCCCTGAGTGGCTACACCTTC.

CDR3 DNA: TGCGCCAGCAGCCCCGTGGGGGGACAGGGAACTGGAAACACCATATATTTT. Amino acids: CASSPVGGQGTGNTIYF. The chain has TRBV4-1 and TRBJ1-3, with 9 positions matching TRBD1. CDR3 length: 17 residues. Germline V gene lookup returns CDR1 MGHRA and CDR2 YSYEKL. J was trimmed by 2 bases and V by 4 bases; bases with no gene match: 9.